A single TCR beta chain is shown here with its context. The antigen is unknown. The J segment lost 6 bases and the V segment lost 0 bases, leaving 8 bases of the junction unmatched. CDR1 and CDR2 (germline): SGHVS, FNYEAQ. There are 16 residues in the CDR3. This sample is drawn from a study of cytomegalovirus exposure and HLA in healthy donors. Findings of the study overall: Cytomegalovirus-associated TCR beta chains were listed, numbering over 150. The later analysis indicated that the majority of CMV-associated TCR beta chains appeared HLA-restricted. A few chains tied to CMV proved CMV antigen-specific in vitro.

It was with 60 Vbeta and 13 Jbeta primers that the PCR ran. Some clones are missing from TCRdb's copy, which holds only in-frame ones; the method was immunoSEQ multiplex PCR. The sample lists 90,000 to 130,000 clones; more than 70% were seen once. Sequencing was carried out using PBMCs. The V gene is TRBV7-6, the J gene TRBJ2-1; 7 bases align to TRBD1. This TCR was sampled from a woman aged 55-70 years in good health and CMV-seropositive. CDR3 DNA: TGTGCCAGCAGCTTAGCGGGAAAAGACAGGGCCAATGAGCAGTTCTTC. Its translation is CASSLAGKDRANEQFF.